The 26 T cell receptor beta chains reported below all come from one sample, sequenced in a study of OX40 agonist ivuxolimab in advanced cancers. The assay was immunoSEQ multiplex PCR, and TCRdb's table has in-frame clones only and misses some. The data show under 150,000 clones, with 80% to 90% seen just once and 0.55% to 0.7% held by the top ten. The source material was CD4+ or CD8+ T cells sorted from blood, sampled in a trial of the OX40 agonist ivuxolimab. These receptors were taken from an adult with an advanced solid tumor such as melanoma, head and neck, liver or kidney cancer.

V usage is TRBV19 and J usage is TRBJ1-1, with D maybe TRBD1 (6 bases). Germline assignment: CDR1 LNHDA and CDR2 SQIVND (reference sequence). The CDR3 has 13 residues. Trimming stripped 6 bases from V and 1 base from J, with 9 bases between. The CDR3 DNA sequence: TGTGCCAGTAGGCTGGACAGGAACACTGAAGCTTTCTTT. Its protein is CASRLDRNTEAFF.

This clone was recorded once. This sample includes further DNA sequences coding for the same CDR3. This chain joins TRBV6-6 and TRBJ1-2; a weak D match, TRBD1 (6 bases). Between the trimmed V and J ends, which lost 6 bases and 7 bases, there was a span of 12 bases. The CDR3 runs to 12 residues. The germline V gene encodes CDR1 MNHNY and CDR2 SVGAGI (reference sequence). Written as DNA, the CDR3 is TGTGCCAGCAGAGAGGGGGGAGGTGGCTACACCTTC. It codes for CASREGGGGYTF.

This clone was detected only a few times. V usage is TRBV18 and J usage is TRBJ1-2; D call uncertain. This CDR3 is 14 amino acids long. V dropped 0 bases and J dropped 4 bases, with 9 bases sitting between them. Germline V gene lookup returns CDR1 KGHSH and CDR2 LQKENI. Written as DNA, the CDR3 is TGTGCCAGCTCACCACCGCATCATGGCTATGGCTACACCTTC. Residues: CASSPPHHGYGYTF.

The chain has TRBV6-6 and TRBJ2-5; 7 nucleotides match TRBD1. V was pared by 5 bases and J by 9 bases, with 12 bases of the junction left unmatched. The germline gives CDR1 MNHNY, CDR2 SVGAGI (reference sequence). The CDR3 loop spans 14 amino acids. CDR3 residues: CASSPGQVQDAQYF. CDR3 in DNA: TGTGCCAGCAGTCCCGGACAGGTCCAAGATGCCCAGTACTTC.

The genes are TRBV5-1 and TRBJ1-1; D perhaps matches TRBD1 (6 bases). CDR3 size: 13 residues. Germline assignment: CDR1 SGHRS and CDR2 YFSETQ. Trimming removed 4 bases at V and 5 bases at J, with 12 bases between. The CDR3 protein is CASSETGYTEAFF. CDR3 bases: TGCGCCAGCAGCGAAACAGGGTATACTGAAGCTTTCTTT.

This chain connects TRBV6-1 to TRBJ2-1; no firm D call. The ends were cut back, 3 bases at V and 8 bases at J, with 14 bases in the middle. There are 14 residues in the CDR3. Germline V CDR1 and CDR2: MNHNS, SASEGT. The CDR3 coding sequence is TGTGCCAGCAGTGATTCATGGGCCCGTGATGAGCAGTTCTTC. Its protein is CASSDSWARDEQFF.

Written as DNA, the CDR3 is TGCAGCGTTGCCGGCGGGGCCAAAAACATTCAGTACTTC. This gives the protein CSVAGGAKNIQYF. The J gene is TRBJ2-4, the V gene TRBV29-1; D perhaps matches TRBD2 (5 bases). This CDR3 region has 13 residues. Trimming cost V 4 bases and J 1 base, with 8 bases left between them. CDR1 and CDR2 from the germline V gene are SQVTM and ANQGSEA.

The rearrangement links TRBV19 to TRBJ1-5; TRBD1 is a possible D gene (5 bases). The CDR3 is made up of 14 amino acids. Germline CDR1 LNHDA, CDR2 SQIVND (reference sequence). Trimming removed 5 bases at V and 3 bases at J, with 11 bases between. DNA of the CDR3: TGTGCCAGTAGTTCCGGGACGGTCAATCAGCCCCAGCATTTT. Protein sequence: CASSSGTVNQPQHF. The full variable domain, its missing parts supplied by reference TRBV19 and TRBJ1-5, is DGGITQSPKYLFRKEGQNVTLSCEQNLNHDAMYWYRQDPGQGLRLIYYSQIVNDFQKGDIAEGYSVSREKKESFPLTVTSAQKNPTAFYLCASSSGTVNQPQHFGDGTRLSIL.

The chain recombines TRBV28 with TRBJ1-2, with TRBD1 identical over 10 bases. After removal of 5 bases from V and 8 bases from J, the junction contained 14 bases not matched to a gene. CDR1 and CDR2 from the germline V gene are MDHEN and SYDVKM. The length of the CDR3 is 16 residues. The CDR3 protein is CASSVLTGGKREGYTF. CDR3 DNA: TGTGCCAGCAGTGTACTGACAGGGGGCAAACGCGAGGGCTACACCTTC.

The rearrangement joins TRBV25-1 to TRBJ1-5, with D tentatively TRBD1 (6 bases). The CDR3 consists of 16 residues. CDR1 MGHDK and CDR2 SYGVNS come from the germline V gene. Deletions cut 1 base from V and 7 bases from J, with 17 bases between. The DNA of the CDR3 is TGTGCCAGCAGTGAATCGGGACGGGGGGCCGAACAGCCCCAGCATTTT. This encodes CASSESGRGAEQPQHF.

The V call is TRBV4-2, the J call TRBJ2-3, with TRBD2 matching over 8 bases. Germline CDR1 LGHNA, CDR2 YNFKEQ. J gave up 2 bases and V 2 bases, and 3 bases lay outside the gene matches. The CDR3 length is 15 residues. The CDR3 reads CASSQKRGNTDTQYF. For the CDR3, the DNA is TGTGCCAGCAGCCAAAAGCGGGGGAACACAGATACGCAGTATTTT.

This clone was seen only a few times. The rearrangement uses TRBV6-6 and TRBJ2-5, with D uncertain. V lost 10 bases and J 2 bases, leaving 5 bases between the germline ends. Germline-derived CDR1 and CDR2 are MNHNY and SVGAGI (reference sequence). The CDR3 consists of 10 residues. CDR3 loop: CATRQETQYF. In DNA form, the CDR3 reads TGTGCCACCAGACAAGAGACCCAGTACTTC.

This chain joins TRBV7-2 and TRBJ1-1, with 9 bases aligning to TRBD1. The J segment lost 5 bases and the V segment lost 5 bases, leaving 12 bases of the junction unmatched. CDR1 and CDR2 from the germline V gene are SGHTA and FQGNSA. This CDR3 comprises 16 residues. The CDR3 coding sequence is TGTGCCAGCAGCCCAAATGACAGGGGGTGGAGAACTGAAGCTTTCTTT. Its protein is CASSPNDRGWRTEAFF. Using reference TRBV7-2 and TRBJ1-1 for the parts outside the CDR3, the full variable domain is GAGVSQSPSNKVTEKGKDVELRCDPISGHTALYWYRQSLGQGLEFLIYFQGNSAPDKSGLPSDRFSAERTGGSVSTLTIQRTQQEDSAVYLCASSPNDRGWRTEAFFGQGTRLTVV.

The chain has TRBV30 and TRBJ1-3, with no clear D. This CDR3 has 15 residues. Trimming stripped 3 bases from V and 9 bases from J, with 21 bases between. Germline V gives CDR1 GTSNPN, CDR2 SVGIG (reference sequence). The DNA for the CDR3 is TGTGCCTGGAGCCCCCCGGGTGCCGGGTGGGTCACCATATATTTT. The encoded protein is CAWSPPGAGWVTIYF.

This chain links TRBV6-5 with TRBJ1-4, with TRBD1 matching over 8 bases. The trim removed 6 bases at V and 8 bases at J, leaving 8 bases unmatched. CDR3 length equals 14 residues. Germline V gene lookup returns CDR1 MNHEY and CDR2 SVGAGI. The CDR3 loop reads CASRDGQGGEKLFF. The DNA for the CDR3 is TGTGCCAGCAGAGACGGACAGGGAGGAGAAAAACTGTTTTTT.

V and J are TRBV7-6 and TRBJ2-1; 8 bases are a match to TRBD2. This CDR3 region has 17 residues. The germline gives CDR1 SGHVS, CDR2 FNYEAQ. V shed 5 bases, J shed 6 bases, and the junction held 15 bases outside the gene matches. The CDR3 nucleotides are TGTGCCAGCAGCGCGACGGGGGGGCATATTAGGGGCAATGAGCAGTTCTTC. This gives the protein CASSATGGHIRGNEQFF.

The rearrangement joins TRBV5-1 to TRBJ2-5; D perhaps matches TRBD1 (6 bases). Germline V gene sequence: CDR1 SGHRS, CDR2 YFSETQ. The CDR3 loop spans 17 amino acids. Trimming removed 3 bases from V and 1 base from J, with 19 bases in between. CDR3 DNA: TGCGCCAGCAGCTCCTTAGGTACGCCAGGGGTCCAAGAGACCCAGTACTTC. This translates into CASSSLGTPGVQETQYF. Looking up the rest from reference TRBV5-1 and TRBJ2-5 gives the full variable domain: KAGVTQTPRYLIKTRGQQVTLSCSPISGHRSVSWYQQTPGQGLQFLFEYFSETQRNKGNFPGRFSGRQFSNSRSEMNVSTLELGDSALYLCASSSLGTPGVQETQYFGPGTRLLVL.

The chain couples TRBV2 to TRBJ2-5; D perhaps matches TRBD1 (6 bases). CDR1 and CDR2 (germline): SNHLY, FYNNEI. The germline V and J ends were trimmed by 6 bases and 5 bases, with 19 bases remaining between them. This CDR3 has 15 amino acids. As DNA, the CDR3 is TGTGCCAGCAGGTTACCGGGACACCCGAGCGAGACCCAGTACTTC. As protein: CASRLPGHPSETQYF.

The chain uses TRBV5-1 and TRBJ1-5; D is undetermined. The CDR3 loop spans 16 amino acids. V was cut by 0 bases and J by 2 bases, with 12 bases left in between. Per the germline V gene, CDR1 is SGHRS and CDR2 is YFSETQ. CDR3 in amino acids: CASSLEQLSGNQPQHF. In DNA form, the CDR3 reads TGCGCCAGCAGCTTGGAACAGCTTTCGGGCAATCAGCCCCAGCATTTT.

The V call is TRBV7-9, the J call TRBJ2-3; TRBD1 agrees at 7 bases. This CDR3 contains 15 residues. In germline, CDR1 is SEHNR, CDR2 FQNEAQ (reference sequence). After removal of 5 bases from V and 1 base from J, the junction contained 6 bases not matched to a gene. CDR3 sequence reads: CASSRDSLGTDTQYF. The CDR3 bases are TGTGCCAGCAGCCGGGACAGCCTCGGCACAGATACGCAGTATTTT.

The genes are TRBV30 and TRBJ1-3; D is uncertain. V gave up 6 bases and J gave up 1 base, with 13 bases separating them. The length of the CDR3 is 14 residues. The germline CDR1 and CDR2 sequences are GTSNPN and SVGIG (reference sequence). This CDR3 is CACSGSFSGNTIYF. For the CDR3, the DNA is TGTGCCTGCTCTGGATCCTTTTCTGGAAACACCATATATTTT. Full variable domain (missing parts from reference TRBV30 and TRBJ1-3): SQTIHQWPATLVQPVGSPLSLECTVEGTSNPNLYWYRQAAGRGLQLLFYSVGIGQISSEVPQNLSASRPQDRQFILSSKKLLLSDSGFYLCACSGSFSGNTIYFGEGSWLTVV.

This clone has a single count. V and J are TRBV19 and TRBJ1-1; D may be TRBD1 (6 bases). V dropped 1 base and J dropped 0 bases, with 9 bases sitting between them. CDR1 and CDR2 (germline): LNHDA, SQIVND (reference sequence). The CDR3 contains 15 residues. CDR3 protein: CASSIVTGMNTEAFF. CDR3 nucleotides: TGTGCCAGTAGTATAGTGACAGGCATGAACACTGAAGCTTTCTTT.

The CDR3 sequence is CASSRDRGYEQYF. Here the CDR3 DNA reads TGTGCCAGCAGCCGGGACCGAGGATACGAGCAGTACTTC. The chain has TRBV6-5 and TRBJ2-7, with D perhaps given as TRBD1 or TRBD2 (5 bases each). The CDR3 is 13 amino acids. The V gene's germline CDR1 is MNHEY and CDR2 SVGAGI. Trimming took off 6 bases at V and 4 bases at J, with 13 bases between the two ends.

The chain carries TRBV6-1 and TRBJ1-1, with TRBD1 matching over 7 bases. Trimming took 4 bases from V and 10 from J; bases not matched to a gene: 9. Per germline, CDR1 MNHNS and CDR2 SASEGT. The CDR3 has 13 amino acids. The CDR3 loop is CASSGNRGVGAFF. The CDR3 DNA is TGTGCCAGCAGTGGGAACAGGGGCGTAGGAGCTTTCTTT.

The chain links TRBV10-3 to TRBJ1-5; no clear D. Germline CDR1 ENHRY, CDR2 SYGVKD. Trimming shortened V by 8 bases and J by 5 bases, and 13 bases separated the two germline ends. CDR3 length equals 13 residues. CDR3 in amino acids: CAISGGYYQPQHF. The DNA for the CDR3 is TGTGCCATCTCGGGCGGTTACTATCAGCCCCAGCATTTT.

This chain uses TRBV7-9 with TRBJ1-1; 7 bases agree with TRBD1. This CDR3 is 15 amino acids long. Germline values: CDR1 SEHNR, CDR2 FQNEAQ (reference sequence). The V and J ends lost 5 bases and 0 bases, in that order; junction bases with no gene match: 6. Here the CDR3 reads CASSGQGQMNTEAFF. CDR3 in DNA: TGTGCCAGCAGCGGGCAGGGACAGATGAACACTGAAGCTTTCTTT.